This TCR beta chain originates from a study of CXCR3-negative and CXCR3-positive naive CD8 T cells. Study information: The total count of TRB reads reached about 150 million, and each library contributed about 1.5 +/- 0.3 million. Study-wide results and limits: Similar TRBV-TRBJ gene usage was seen in naive CXCR3-negative and CXCR3-positive cells, but not in memory cells.

5' RACE with UMI labels generated the TRB cDNA libraries. Reprocessing the 5' RACE reads, TCRdb reports a single entry for every CDR3 protein and omits DNA. The table lists about 58,000 distinct CDR3 sequences. Germline V CDR1 and CDR2: MNHEY, SMNVEV (reference sequence). The CDR3 consists of 15 residues. As regards this clonotype: Its antigen is unidentified.

Naive CD8+ T lymphocytes were specified as CD45RO-CCR7+CD27+CD95-. Sequenced: naive CXCR3- CD8+ T cells from blood. Subset of the sample: CD45RO-CCR7+CD27+CD95- naive CD8+ T cells lacking CXCR3 (TNR3-). V is TRBV27 and J is TRBJ2-1; the D call of TRBD2 rests on TCRdb alone, since no DNA is present to check it. The clonotype comes from a human donor in good health. Some clones in this sample may be carry-over from other donors' samples. The CDR3 here is CASSSGTSGRNEQFF.